These 19 T cell receptor beta chains originate from one sample sequenced in a study of blood T cell repertoires in COVID-19. Data came from immunoSEQ multiplex PCR; TCRdb stores just in-frame clones and leaves some out. The sample includes approximately 82,000 clones, over 80% seen only once; the top ten take over 9.5%. Source material: peripheral blood. These receptors came from a woman in her 70s with active or convalescent COVID-19.

V usage is TRBV9 and J usage is TRBJ2-1; the D gene is possibly TRBD1 (5 bases). V lost 1 base and J lost 1, with 12 bases in between. Germline loops: CDR1 SGDLS, CDR2 YYNGEE. This CDR3 region has 16 residues. The CDR3: CASSVRGTLSYNEQFF. For the CDR3, the DNA is TGTGCCAGCAGCGTAAGGGGAACGCTTTCCTACAATGAGCAGTTCTTC.

This clone has more than one count but fewer than ten. The genes are TRBV5-6 and TRBJ1-2; possible D gene TRBD1, 6 bases. V was clipped by 4 bases and J by 5 bases, with 12 bases between them. The CDR3 runs 13 residues. Germline V lookup: CDR1 SGHDT, CDR2 YYEEEE. The CDR3 coding sequence is TGTGCCAGCAGCCGGGACAACAGATATGGCTACACCTTC. The encoded protein is CASSRDNRYGYTF.

CDR3: CASSSKGQGANEQYF. The CDR3 DNA follows: TGTGCCAGCAGTAGCAAGGGACAGGGGGCGAACGAGCAGTACTTC. The chain recombines TRBV6-6 with TRBJ2-7, with TRBD1 matching over 12 bases. Trimming took 5 bases from V and 5 from J; bases not matched to a gene: 7. This CDR3 comprises 15 residues. The germline CDR1 and CDR2 sequences are MNHNY and SVGAGI (reference sequence).

The V call is TRBV10-3, the J call TRBJ2-3; 8 positions agree with TRBD2. The CDR3 contains 16 residues. CDR1 and CDR2 from the germline V gene are ENHRY and SYGVKD. The ends lost 7 bases at V and 0 bases at J; junction bases unmatched: 9. The CDR3 sequence: CAIKSGASGSTDTQYF. The CDR3, as DNA: TGTGCCATCAAAAGTGGGGCTAGCGGGAGCACAGATACGCAGTATTTT.

The chain is built from TRBV4-1 and TRBJ1-4; weak D call: TRBD1 (5 bases). Trimming removed 4 bases from V and 2 bases from J, with 26 bases in between. Germline V CDR1 and CDR2: MGHRA, YSYEKL. The CDR3 covers 20 residues. The CDR3 loop is CASSRREVETSGRTNEKLFF. For the CDR3, the DNA is TGCGCCAGCAGCCGCCGGGAGGTGGAAACCTCGGGACGGACTAATGAAAAACTGTTTTTT.

This sequence joins TRBV6-6 and TRBJ2-7; D gene ambiguous. The CDR3 spans 13 residues. V lost 6 bases to trimming and J lost 1 base, with 10 bases between them. Per the germline V gene, CDR1 is MNHNY and CDR2 is SVGAGI (reference sequence). The chain's CDR3 is CASRPVLSYEQYF. The CDR3 nucleotides are TGTGCCAGCAGGCCAGTGCTGTCCTACGAGCAGTACTTC.

The chain is built from TRBV10-3 and TRBJ1-1; 8 positions agree with TRBD1. The V and J ends lost 3 bases and 7 bases, in that order; junction bases with no gene match: 7. Germline CDR1 reads ENHRY; CDR2 reads SYGVKD. The CDR3 runs 14 residues. CDR3 in DNA: TGTGCCATCAGTGAAGGCAGGGGGCAGGGTGAAGCTTTCTTT. Amino acids: CAISEGRGQGEAFF.

This sequence joins TRBV6-5 and TRBJ1-5; D unresolved. The germline gives CDR1 MNHEY, CDR2 SVGAGI. The CDR3 has 12 amino acids. V was cut by 6 bases and J by 3 bases, with 6 bases left in between. The CDR3: CASRENNQPQHF. As DNA, the CDR3 is TGTGCCAGCAGAGAGAACAATCAGCCCCAGCATTTT.

CDR3 residues: CASRPLVYRKNIQYF. The CDR3 nucleotides are TGTGCCAGCAGACCACTAGTCTATAGAAAAAACATTCAGTACTTC. The rearrangement links TRBV21-1 to TRBJ2-4; TRBD2 was called by the table and not checked on the DNA. TRBV21-1 is a known pseudogene. This CDR3 is built from 15 residues.

The V gene is TRBV3-1 (or the pseudogene TRBV3-2), the J gene TRBJ2-1; 8 nucleotides line up with TRBD2. The length of the CDR3 is 15 residues. Germline trimming cut 4 bases from V and 4 bases from J; bases unmatched to any gene: 6. Per the germline V gene, CDR1 is LGHDT and CDR2 is YNNKEL (reference sequence). The CDR3, as DNA: TGTGCCAGCAGCCGCTCGGGGGGGGGTTACAATGAGCAGTTCTTC. It yields the protein CASSRSGGGYNEQFF.

V gene TRBV11-2 combines with J gene TRBJ2-5; TRBD1 matches at 8 bases. This CDR3 is built from 16 residues. Germline V gives CDR1 SGHAT, CDR2 FQNNGV. J was trimmed by 5 bases and V by 6 bases; bases with no gene match: 14. DNA of the CDR3: TGTGCCAGCAGACAGGACAGGGTCAGATTTGGGGAGACCCAGTACTTC. This sequence encodes CASRQDRVRFGETQYF.

The CDR3 loop reads CASSSRGGTGELFF. The CDR3 coding sequence is TGTGCCAGCAGCTCGCGAGGGGGCACCGGGGAGCTGTTTTTT. The chain recombines TRBV7-6 with TRBJ2-2; the D gene is possibly TRBD1 (6 bases). This CDR3 contains 14 residues. The V gene's germline CDR1 is SGHVS and CDR2 FNYEAQ. The ends were cut back, 4 bases at V and 4 bases at J, with 10 bases in the middle.

The chain is built from TRBV6-1 and TRBJ1-2; weak D call: TRBD1 (6 bases). Germline CDR1 and CDR2: MNHNS and SASEGT. The CDR3 covers 14 residues. V was cut by 1 base and J by 7 bases, with 13 bases left in between. CDR3 in amino acids: CASSEDPGAGGYTF. CDR3 DNA: TGTGCCAGCAGTGAAGATCCAGGGGCGGGTGGCTACACCTTC.

In DNA form, the CDR3 reads TGCGCCAGCAGACACCGGACAGGGAGAAATCAGCCCCAGCATTTT. Residues: CASRHRTGRNQPQHF. The rearrangement links TRBV5-1 to TRBJ1-5; 8 nucleotides agree with TRBD1. Trimming took 5 bases from V and 4 from J; bases not matched to a gene: 8. Looked up from germline, CDR1 is SGHRS and CDR2 is YFSETQ. The CDR3 is 15 amino acids.

This clone was seen a handful of times. The chain couples TRBV28 to TRBJ2-7; a weak D match, TRBD1 (6 bases). The CDR3 has 14 residues. Deletions cut 6 bases from V and 0 bases from J, with 12 bases between. CDR1 and CDR2 from the germline V gene are MDHEN and SYDVKM. CDR3: CASRRDIGSYEQYF. CDR3 coding DNA: TGTGCCAGCAGGAGGGACATTGGCTCCTACGAGCAGTACTTC. The entire variable domain, with the rest obtained from reference TRBV28 and TRBJ2-7, is as follows: DVKVTQSSRYLVKRTGEKVFLECVQDMDHENMFWYRQDPGLGLRLIYFSYDVKMKEKGDIPEGYSVSREKKERFSLILESASTNQTSMYLCASRRDIGSYEQYFGPGTRLTVT.

The chain carries TRBV12-2 and TRBJ1-1; the table's D call TRBD1 went unverified against the DNA. TRBV12-2 is noted as a pseudogene. This CDR3 is 14 amino acids long. The CDR3 DNA follows: TGTGCAAGTCGCGCCCCGACAGGCTACACTGAAGCTTTCTTT. Encoded protein: CASRAPTGYTEAFF.

The chain uses TRBV4-1 and TRBJ1-2, with unresolved D. The germline V gene encodes CDR1 MGHRA and CDR2 YSYEKL. The length of the CDR3 is 12 residues. Trimming cost V 2 bases and J 3 bases, with 4 bases left between them. The CDR3, as DNA: TGCGCCAGCAGCCAAACGGACTATGGCTACACCTTC. Encoded protein: CASSQTDYGYTF.

About this clone: The junction shows a germline mismatch at one end, possibly a read error. The CDR3 DNA is TGTGCCAGCAGCCCAACTAACTCTCCTTTC. Translating it yields CASSPTNSPF. The chain links TRBV11-2 to TRBJ2-7; the D is unclear. The germline CDR1 and CDR2 sequences are SGHAT and FQNNGV. The CDR3 contains 10 residues.

The CDR3 sequence is CASSSTGTGFHEQYF. As DNA, the CDR3 is TGTGCCAGCAGTTCAACCGGGACAGGGTTCCACGAGCAGTACTTC. The chain has TRBV6-5 and TRBJ2-7; TRBD1 agrees at 9 bases. This CDR3 region has 15 residues. Germline V gene sequence: CDR1 MNHEY, CDR2 SVGAGI. Trimming removed 4 bases from V and 5 bases from J; junction bases left unmatched: 9.